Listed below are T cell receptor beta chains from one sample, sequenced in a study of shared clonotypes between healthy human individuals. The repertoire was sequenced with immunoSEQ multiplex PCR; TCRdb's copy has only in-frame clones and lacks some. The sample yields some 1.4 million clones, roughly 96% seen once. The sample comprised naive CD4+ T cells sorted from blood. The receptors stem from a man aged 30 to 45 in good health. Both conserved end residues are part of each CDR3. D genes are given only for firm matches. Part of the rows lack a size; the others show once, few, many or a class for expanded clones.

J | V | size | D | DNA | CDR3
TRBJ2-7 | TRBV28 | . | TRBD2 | TGTGCCAGCAGGAGACTAGCGGGAACCTACGAGCAGTACTTC | CASRRLAGTYEQYF
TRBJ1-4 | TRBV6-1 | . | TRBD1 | TGTGCCAGCAGTGGGCCCTTGGGGCGACAGGGGGCTCGGAATGAAAAACTGTTTTTT | CASSGPLGRQGARNEKLFF
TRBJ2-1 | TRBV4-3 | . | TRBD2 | TGCGCCAGCAGCCCTCGGACTAGCGGGACGTACAATGAGCAGTTCTTC | CASSPRTSGTYNEQFF
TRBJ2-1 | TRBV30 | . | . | TGTGCCTGGAGTGACACTGGACGCATTAAAAATGAGCAGTTCTTC | CAWSDTGRIKNEQFF
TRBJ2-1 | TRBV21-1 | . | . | TGTGCCAGCAGCAAAACTAGCGGGAGGGGCAATGAGCAGTTCTTC | CASSKTSGRGNEQFF
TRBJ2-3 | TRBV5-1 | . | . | TGCGCCAGCAGCTTGGGCCAGGGAATCGCAGATACGCAGTATTTT | CASSLGQGIADTQYF
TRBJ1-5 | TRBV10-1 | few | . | TGCGCCAGCAGTGGGAAAACAGGGCATAGAAATCAGCCCCAGCATTTT | CASSGKTGHRNQPQHF
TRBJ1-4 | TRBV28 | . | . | TGTGCCAGCAGTTCATGGACTAATGAAAAACTGTTTTTT | CASSSWTNEKLFF
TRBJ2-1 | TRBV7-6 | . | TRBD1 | TGTGCCAGCAGCTTTAAACAGGGGGCTGTTTACAATGAGCAGTTCTTC | CASSFKQGAVYNEQFF
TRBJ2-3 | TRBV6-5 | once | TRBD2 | TGTGCCAGCAGTTACTCTGGGAGGGGAGGCACAGATACGCAGTATTTT | CASSYSGRGGTDTQYF
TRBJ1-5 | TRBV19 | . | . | TGTGCCAGTAGTATAGTTAGAGGGCTAGGGCAGCCCCAGCATTTT | CASSIVRGLGQPQHF
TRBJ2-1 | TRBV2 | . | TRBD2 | TGTGCCAGCAATCCTAGCGGGAGGAATGAGCAGTTCTTC | CASNPSGRNEQFF
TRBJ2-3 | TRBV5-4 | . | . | TGTGCCAGCAGCCCCCCCGAGCGAGAACCTAGCACAGATACGCAGTATTTT | CASSPPEREPSTDTQYF
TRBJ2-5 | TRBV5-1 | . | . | TGCGCCAGCAGCTTGCGGCGCGAGACCCAGTACTTC | CASSLRRETQYF
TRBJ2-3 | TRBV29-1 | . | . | TGCAGCGTTTGGACGGCTAGCACAGATACGCAGTATTTT | CSVWTASTDTQYF
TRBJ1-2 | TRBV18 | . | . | TGTGCCAGCTCACCACTGGACAGAGGCTACACCTTC | CASSPLDRGYTF
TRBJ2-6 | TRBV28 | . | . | TGTGCCAGCAGTCGACAGTCCCCGGGCTCTGGGGCCAACGTCCTGACTTTC | CASSRQSPGSGANVLTF
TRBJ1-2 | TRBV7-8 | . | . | TGTGCCAGCACCCGCCTCGGGAGCTATGGCTACACCTTC | CASTRLGSYGYTF
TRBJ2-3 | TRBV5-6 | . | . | TGTGCCAGCAGCTTAGTTTCAGATACGCAGTATTTT | CASSLVSDTQYF
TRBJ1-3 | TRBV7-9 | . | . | TGTGCCAGCAGCAGTCCTCTCTTTGGAAACACCATATATTTT | CASSSPLFGNTIYF
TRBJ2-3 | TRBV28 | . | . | TGTGCCAGCAGTCGCTCCTTAGTAGTTTCAGATACGCAGTATTTT | CASSRSLVVSDTQYF
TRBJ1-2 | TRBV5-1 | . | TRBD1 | TGCGCCAGCAGTCAACAGGGGGCGTCGGGCGGCTACACCTTC | CASSQQGASGGYTF
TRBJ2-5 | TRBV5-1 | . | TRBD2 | TGCGCCAGCAGCACGGGACTAGCGGGAGGGTACCAAGAGACCCAGTACTTC | CASSTGLAGGYQETQYF
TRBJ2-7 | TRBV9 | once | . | TGTGCCAGCAGCGCGTCCGGGACTGAAGCCTACGAGCAGTACTTC | CASSASGTEAYEQYF
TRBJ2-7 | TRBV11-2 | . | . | TGTGCCAGCAGCCTCGGGGGCCTAAACGAGCAGTACTTC | CASSLGGLNEQYF
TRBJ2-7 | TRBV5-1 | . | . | TGCGCCAGCAGCCCCATGGGGGTGAACGAGCAGTACTTC | CASSPMGVNEQYF
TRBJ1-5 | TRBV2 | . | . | TGTGCCAGCAGTGAAGCGCGTGTGGACCAGCCCCAGCATTTT | CASSEARVDQPQHF
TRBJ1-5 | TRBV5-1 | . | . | TGCGCCAGCAGCTTTTTAGGAGGGCAGCCCCAGCATTTT | CASSFLGGQPQHF
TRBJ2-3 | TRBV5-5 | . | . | TGTGCCAGCAGCTTGGGTGCTACAGATACGCAGTATTTT | CASSLGATDTQYF
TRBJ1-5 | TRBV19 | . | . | TGTGCCAGTAGTATGGGTCGCACTAGCAATCAGCCCCAGCATTTT | CASSMGRTSNQPQHF
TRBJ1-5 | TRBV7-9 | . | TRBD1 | TGTGCCAGCAGCCCCGGGACAGGAGGGTATCAGCCCCAGCATTTT | CASSPGTGGYQPQHF
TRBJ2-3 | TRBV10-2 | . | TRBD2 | TGCGCCAGCAGGGGGACTAGCGGGATCACAGATACGCAGTATTTT | CASRGTSGITDTQYF
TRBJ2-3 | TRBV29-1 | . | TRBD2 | TGCAGCGTAAACCCGGGGGTACTAGCGGGAGTTCCAGATACGCAGTATTTT | CSVNPGVLAGVPDTQYF
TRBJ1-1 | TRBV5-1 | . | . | TGCGCCAGCATCTCGCCCTCCCTTGAAGCTTTCTTT | CASISPSLEAFF
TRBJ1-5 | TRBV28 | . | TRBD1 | TGTGCCAGCAGAGAGAGGGACAGCCGAAATCAGCCCCAGCATTTT | CASRERDSRNQPQHF
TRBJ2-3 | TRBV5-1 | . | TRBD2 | TGCGCCAGCAGCTTAGGACTAGCGGGAGACCTTGTTACGCAGTATTTT | CASSLGLAGDLVTQYF
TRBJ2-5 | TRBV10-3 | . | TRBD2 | TGTGCCATCAGTCCCAGTGGGGGGAGGGGAGAGACCCAGTACTTC | CAISPSGGRGETQYF
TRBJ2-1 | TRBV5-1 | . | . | TGCGCCAGCAGTTCGGGACTCCACCCTGGCTACAATGAGCAGTTCTTC | CASSSGLHPGYNEQFF
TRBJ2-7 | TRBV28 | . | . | TGTGCCAGCAGTCCTCCGGGACCCAGCCCCGAGCAGTACTTC | CASSPPGPSPEQYF
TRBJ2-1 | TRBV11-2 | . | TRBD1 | TGTGCCAGCAGCTTATCGACAGGGAACAATGAGCAGTTCTTC | CASSLSTGNNEQFF
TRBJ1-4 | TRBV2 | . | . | TGTGCCAGCAGGATGGGGATGCAGACATTCGCAACTAATGAAAAACTGTTTTTT | CASRMGMQTFATNEKLFF
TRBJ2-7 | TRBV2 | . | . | TGTGCCAGCAGACGGGACTCCTACGAGCAGTACTTC | CASRRDSYEQYF
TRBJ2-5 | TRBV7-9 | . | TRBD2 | TGTGCCAGCAGCTTAAGCGGGAGGGGTCAAGAGACCCAGTACTTC | CASSLSGRGQETQYF
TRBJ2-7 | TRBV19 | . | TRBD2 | TGTGCCAGTAGTATTACGAGCGGGAGCTCCTACGAGCAGTACTTC | CASSITSGSSYEQYF
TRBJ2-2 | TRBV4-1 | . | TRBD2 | TGCGCCAGCAGCCAAGATCTCGGGACTAGCTTGGACACCGGGGAGCTGTTTTTT | CASSQDLGTSLDTGELFF
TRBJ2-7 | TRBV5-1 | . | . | TGCGCCAGCGGAGGGAGGGCAGGGGGCGACCAGCAGTACTTC | CASGGRAGGDQQYF
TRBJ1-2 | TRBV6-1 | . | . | TGTGCCAGCAGTGAAGCGTCCCGCCCCGGTGGCTACACCTTC | CASSEASRPGGYTF
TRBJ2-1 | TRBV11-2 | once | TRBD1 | TGTGCCAGCAGCTGGACTGACAGGGCTTCCTACAATGAGCAGTTCTTC | CASSWTDRASYNEQFF
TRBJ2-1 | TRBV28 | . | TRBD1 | TGTGCCAGCAGTTATACTACCCCGACAGGGCCGCAGTTCTTC | CASSYTTPTGPQFF
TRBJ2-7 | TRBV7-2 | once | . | TGTGCCAGCAGTCGGAGGGCCTCCTACGAGCAGTACTTC | CASSRRASYEQYF
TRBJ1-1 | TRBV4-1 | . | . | TGCGCCAGCAGCCAAAACCAGGGTTTTGATGAAGCTTTCTTT | CASSQNQGFDEAFF
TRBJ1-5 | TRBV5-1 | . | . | TGCGCCAGCAGCTTGGAGACGAATCAGCCCCAGCATTTT | CASSLETNQPQHF
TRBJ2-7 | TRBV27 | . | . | TGTGCCAGCAGAGGATACGAGCAGTACTTC | CASRGYEQYF
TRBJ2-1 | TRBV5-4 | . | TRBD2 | TGTGCCAGCAGCTTGGCCCGTACTAGCGGATACAATGAGCAGTTCTTC | CASSLARTSGYNEQFF
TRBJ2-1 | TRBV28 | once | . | TGTGCCAGCAGTACTGGTTCGGCTGAGCAGTTCTTC | CASSTGSAEQFF
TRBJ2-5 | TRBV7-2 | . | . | TGTGCCAGCAGCTTAGGAGGTCGGACAGCCGCGGAGACCCAGTACTTC | CASSLGGRTAAETQYF
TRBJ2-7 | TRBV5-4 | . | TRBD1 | TGTGCCAGCACTAAAACAGGGGCTGGATCCTACGAGCAGTACTTC | CASTKTGAGSYEQYF